This TCR beta chain emerged from a study of regulatory T cells in long-lasting Graves disease. Study in general: The study enrolled newly diagnosed Graves' patients on antithyroid drugs under 3 months.

The time point denotes: newly diagnosed GD, antithyroid drugs for less than 3 months. The TCR library was prepared using RNA isolated from PBMCs. The CDR3 loop spans 13 amino acids. V lost 2 bases, J lost 4 bases, and 9 bases lay in between. CDR1 and CDR2 from the germline V gene are SGHAT and FQDESV (reference sequence). Combining iRepertoire HTBI primers with Arm-PCR of CDR3 regions, the authors built TCR beta libraries. Each CDR3 protein is one row after TCRdb ran MiXCR on the multiplex PCR reads. The sample includes under 300,000 distinct CDR3 sequences, 18% of them seen just once. This clonotype was observed a few times. Its target is unknown. With only one base between it and a far larger clone, this is likely a read error. Whole-study results and caveats: Persistent disease was characterized by preferential usage of TRBV28, TRBJ1-2 and TRBJ2-5.

These data were likewise used in another study, on T cells in Graves' hyperthyroidism and ophthalmopathy.

V is TRBV11-1 and J is TRBJ2-7; perhaps TRBD2 as D (6 bases). Material: peripheral blood mononuclear cells (PBMCs), obtained at new diagnosis, from a patient treated with antithyroid drugs. The receptor was derived from a woman between 25 and 40 years old with Graves disease. The CDR3 here is CASSLPSAYEQYF. CDR3 DNA sequence: TGTGCCAGCAGCTTACCTAGCGCGTACGAGCAGTACTTC.